This note documents a single T cell receptor beta chain sequence. Donors were healthy Caucasian individuals from Russia aged about 6 to 95. Germline V gene data show CDR1 as KGHSH and CDR2 as LQKENI. CDR3 length: 14 residues. Trimming at V came to 4 bases and at J to 1 base, leaving 2 bases not matched to a gene. Next came a second PCR, run for about 7 to 12 cycles, which used a sample-barcoded 5' primer along with a J-beta primer mix. Individual samples furnished no less than 3 million CDR3-containing paired-end reads apiece. TCRdb reprocessed the 5' RACE reads with MiXCR, giving one entry per CDR3 protein. The sample holds roughly 800,000 distinct CDR3 sequences, about 37% seen once. The data originate from a study of blood T cells in healthy people across ages.

This clonotype originated in a man aged 18 to 29 in good health. The material sequenced was blood. This chain uses TRBV18 with TRBJ2-7, with TRBD1 matching over 9 bases. In DNA form, the CDR3 reads TGTGCCAGCTCACAGACAGGGGGGTCCTACGAGCAGTACTTC. The encoded protein is CASSQTGGSYEQYF.